One T cell receptor beta chain is described in this entry. This specimen comes from a study of blood T cell repertoires in COVID-19. In the study overall: Specimens from acute and convalescent COVID-19 originated in the United States, Italy and Spain. Sample material is recorded as cDNA or gDNA derived from T cells, B-cell-depleted T cells, or PBMCs.

The data were produced by immunoSEQ multiplex PCR, yet TCRdb's version contains in-frame clones alone and is incomplete. The table lists 300,000 to 450,000 clones, more than 85% of them singletons, with around 3% in the top ten. The sequenced sample was peripheral blood. The receptor was derived from a human donor in a cohort sampled during active COVID-19.

In nucleotides, the CDR3 is TGTGCCAGCAGTGAAGCAGGAACCCCCGGACTAGTTGGTGAGCAGTTCTTC. Protein: CASSEAGTPGLVGEQFF. V is TRBV2 and J is TRBJ2-1, with TRBD2 matching over 7 bases. This CDR3 is built from 17 residues. The germline V gene has CDR1 SNHLY and CDR2 FYNNEI. V lost 0 bases and J lost 9; bases outside the gene matches: 14. Full variable domain (missing parts from reference TRBV2 and TRBJ2-1): EPEVTQTPSHQVTQMGQEVILRCVPISNHLYFYWYRQILGQKVEFLVSFYNNEISEKSEIFDDQFSVERPDGSNFTLKIRSTKLEDSAMYFCASSEAGTPGLVGEQFFGPGTRLTVL.